This T cell receptor beta chain was observed in a study of CD8+ T cells in alopecia areata. Described treatment: oral pan-JAK inhibitor, 5-10 mg twice daily. Points on this clone: Antigen: not known.

Reverse transcription of extracted RNA yielded cDNA, which provided the sequencing template. The method was immunoSEQ multiplex PCR; TCRdb's version includes in-frame clones alone and lacks a portion of them. The table shows 120,000 or so clones, with roughly 50% occurring only once. This CDR3 comprises 16 residues. V lost 5 bases and J lost 5, with 19 bases in between. CDR1 and CDR2 (germline): SEHNR, FQNEAQ (reference sequence). The study's findings and limits: Tofacitinib produced a significant decrease in scalp clonality and in expanded CD8+ clones among the top 100.

This clonotype was obtained from a human donor with alopecia areata. The material was CD8+ T cells sorted from blood, obtained at week 4, from a patient treated with tofacitinib. The chain joins TRBV7-9 to TRBJ1-5; weak D call: TRBD1 (5 bases). The CDR3 loop reads CASSPNRPGGDQPQHF. Here the CDR3 DNA reads TGTGCCAGCAGCCCCAATAGGCCGGGGGGAGATCAGCCCCAGCATTTT.